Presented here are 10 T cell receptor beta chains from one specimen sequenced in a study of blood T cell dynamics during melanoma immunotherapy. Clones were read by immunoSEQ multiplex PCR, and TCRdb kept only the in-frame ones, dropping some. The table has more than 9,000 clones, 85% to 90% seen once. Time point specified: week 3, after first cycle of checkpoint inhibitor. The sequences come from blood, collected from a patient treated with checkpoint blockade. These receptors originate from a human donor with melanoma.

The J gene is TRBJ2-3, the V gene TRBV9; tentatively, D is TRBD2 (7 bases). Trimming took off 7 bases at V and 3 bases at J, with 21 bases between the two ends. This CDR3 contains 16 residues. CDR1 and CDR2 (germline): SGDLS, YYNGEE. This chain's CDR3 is CASSPNPGGGTDTQYF. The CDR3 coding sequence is TGTGCCAGCTCCCCGAACCCGGGGGGCGGAACAGATACGCAGTATTTT.

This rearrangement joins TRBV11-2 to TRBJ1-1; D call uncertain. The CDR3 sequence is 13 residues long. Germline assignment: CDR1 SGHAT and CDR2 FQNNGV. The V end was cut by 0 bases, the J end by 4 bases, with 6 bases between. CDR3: CASSLDWSTEAFF. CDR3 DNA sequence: TGTGCCAGCAGCTTAGACTGGAGCACTGAAGCTTTCTTT.

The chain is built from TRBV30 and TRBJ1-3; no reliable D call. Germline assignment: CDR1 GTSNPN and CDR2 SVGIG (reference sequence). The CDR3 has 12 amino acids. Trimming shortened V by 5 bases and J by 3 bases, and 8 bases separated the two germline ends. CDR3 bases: TGTGCCTGGGGAGGGTTTGGAAACACCATATATTTT. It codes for CAWGGFGNTIYF.

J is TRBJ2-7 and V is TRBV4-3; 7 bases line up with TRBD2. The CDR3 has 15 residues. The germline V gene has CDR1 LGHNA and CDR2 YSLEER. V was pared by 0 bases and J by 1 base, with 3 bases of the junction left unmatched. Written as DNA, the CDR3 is TGCGCCAGCAGCCAAGAGAGCGGGGTTTCCTACGAGCAGTACTTC. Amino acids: CASSQESGVSYEQYF.

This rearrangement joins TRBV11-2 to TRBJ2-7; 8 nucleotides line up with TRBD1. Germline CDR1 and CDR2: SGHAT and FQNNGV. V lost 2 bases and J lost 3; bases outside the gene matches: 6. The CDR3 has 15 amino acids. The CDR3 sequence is CASSLYRTGHYEQYF. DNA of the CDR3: TGTGCCAGCAGCTTATATAGGACAGGGCACTACGAGCAGTACTTC.

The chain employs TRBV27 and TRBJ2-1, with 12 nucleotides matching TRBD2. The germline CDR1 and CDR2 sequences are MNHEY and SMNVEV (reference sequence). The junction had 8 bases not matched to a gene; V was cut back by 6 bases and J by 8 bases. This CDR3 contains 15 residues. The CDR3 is CASSHLAGGPYEQFF. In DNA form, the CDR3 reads TGTGCCAGCAGCCATCTAGCGGGGGGGCCCTATGAGCAGTTCTTC.

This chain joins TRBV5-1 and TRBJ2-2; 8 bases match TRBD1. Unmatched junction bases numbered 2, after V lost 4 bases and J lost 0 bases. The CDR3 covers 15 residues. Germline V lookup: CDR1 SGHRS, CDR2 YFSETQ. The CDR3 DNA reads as TGCGCCAGCAGCAAACAGGGGGCGAACACCGGGGAGCTGTTTTTT. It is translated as CASSKQGANTGELFF.

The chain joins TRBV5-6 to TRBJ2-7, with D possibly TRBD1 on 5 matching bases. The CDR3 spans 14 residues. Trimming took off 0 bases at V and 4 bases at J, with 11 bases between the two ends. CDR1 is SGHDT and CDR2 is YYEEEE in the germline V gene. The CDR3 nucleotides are TGTGCCAGCAGCTTGGCTCAGGGTGGGTACGAGCAGTACTTC. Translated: CASSLAQGGYEQYF. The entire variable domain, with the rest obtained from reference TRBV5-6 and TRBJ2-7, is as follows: DAGVTQSPTHLIKTRGQQVTLRCSPKSGHDTVSWYQQALGQGPQFIFQYYEEEERQRGNFPDRFSGHQFPNYSSELNVNALLLGDSALYLCASSLAQGGYEQYFGPGTRLTVT.

The CDR3 reads CASSEWGGGNTIYF. The CDR3, as DNA: TGTGCCAGCAGTGAATGGGGGGGAGGAAACACCATATATTTT. The chain links TRBV6-1 to TRBJ1-3; a weak D match, TRBD1 (5 bases). The germline CDR1 and CDR2 sequences are MNHNS and SASEGT. CDR3 length: 14 residues. The ends were cut back, 2 bases at V and 4 bases at J, with 9 bases in the middle.

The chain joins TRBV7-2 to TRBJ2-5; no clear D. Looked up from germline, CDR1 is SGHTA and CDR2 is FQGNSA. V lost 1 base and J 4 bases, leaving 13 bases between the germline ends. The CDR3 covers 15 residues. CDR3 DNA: TGTGCCAGCAGCTTAGAAGTGGCAGGCGGAGAGACCCAGTACTTC. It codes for CASSLEVAGGETQYF.